The 23 T cell receptor beta chains listed next were all sequenced from one sample in a study of PD-1 blockade in classical Hodgkin lymphoma. Exposure to brentuximab vedotin varied, and each patient had relapsed following autologous stem cell transplantation. The assay was immunoSEQ multiplex PCR, and TCRdb's table has in-frame clones only and misses some. The table lists 40,000 to 60,000 clones, roughly 66% of them singletons, with about 16% in the top ten. The specimen comprised peripheral blood mononuclear cells (PBMCs), sampled before the second cycle of nivolumab. The source is a human donor with classical Hodgkin lymphoma.

V and J are TRBV27 and TRBJ2-3; D perhaps matches TRBD1 (5 bases). CDR1 and CDR2 from the germline V gene are MNHEY and SMNVEV (reference sequence). V was pared by 2 bases and J by 3 bases, with 27 bases between. The CDR3 covers 20 residues. Here the CDR3 reads CASSLPPFRELLHGTDTQYF. The CDR3 region has the DNA TGTGCCAGCAGTTTACCCCCATTCAGGGAACTTCTACATGGGACAGATACGCAGTATTTT.

The CDR3 reads CASSFRPGLAADTQYF. The CDR3 region has the DNA TGTGCCAGCAGCTTTCGTCCGGGACTAGCGGCTGATACGCAGTATTTT. The chain links TRBV7-3 to TRBJ2-3; 11 nucleotides agree with TRBD2. The CDR3 contains 16 residues. The junction had 8 bases not matched to a gene; V was cut back by 3 bases and J by 6 bases. The germline V gene encodes CDR1 SGHTA and CDR2 FQGTGA.

V usage is TRBV4-2 and J usage is TRBJ2-1, with a possible D match to TRBD2 (6 bases). Germline values: CDR1 LGHNA, CDR2 YNFKEQ. V shed 2 bases and J shed 8 bases, with 16 bases lying between them. The CDR3 loop spans 15 amino acids. The CDR3 region is CASSQRWGSGDEQFF. The CDR3 DNA follows: TGTGCCAGCAGCCAAAGATGGGGATCGGGGGATGAGCAGTTCTTC.

This chain connects TRBV7-9 to TRBJ2-3; the D is unclear. V was cut by 6 bases and J by 3 bases, with 7 bases left in between. The CDR3 runs 12 residues. CDR1 and CDR2 from the germline V gene are SEHNR and FQNEAQ (reference sequence). CDR3 loop: CASSSNTDTQYF. The CDR3 DNA reads TGTGCCAGCAGTTCAAATACAGATACGCAGTATTTT.

This clone was seen only a few times. The rearrangement uses TRBV15 and TRBJ2-1; TRBD2 agrees at 8 bases. The CDR3 runs to 15 residues. The V gene's germline CDR1 is LNHNV and CDR2 YYDKDF (reference sequence). The ends lost 2 bases at V and 7 bases at J; junction bases unmatched: 7. CDR3 sequence reads: CATSRQSGSRNEQFF. For the CDR3, the DNA is TGTGCCACCAGCAGACAAAGCGGGAGTAGGAATGAGCAGTTCTTC.

The J gene is TRBJ1-1, the V gene TRBV11-2; D not certain. The CDR3 is 11 amino acids. Germline CDR1 and CDR2: SGHAT and FQNNGV. Trimming left V 2 bases short and J 8 bases short, with 6 bases between. The CDR3 nucleotides are TGTGCCAGCAGCTTAATAACAGAAGCTTTCTTT. Protein sequence: CASSLITEAFF.

Written as DNA, the CDR3 is TGTGCCAGCAGCTTATCGGGCCAGTCTGGGGCCAACGTCCTGACTTTC. It specifies CASSLSGQSGANVLTF. V and J are TRBV7-3 and TRBJ2-6; no clear D. The V end lost 2 bases, the J end lost 1 base, and 9 bases lay between the germline ends. Germline lookup yields CDR1 SGHTA and CDR2 FQGTGA. This CDR3 comprises 16 residues.

The chain couples TRBV30 to TRBJ1-1, with D uncertain. The length of the CDR3 is 11 residues. CDR1 is GTSNPN, CDR2 SVGIG, per germline (reference sequence). V was pared by 5 bases and J by 5 bases, with 9 bases between. The DNA for the CDR3 is TGTGCCTGGGACTCGAGGACTGAAGCTTTCTTT. This codes for CAWDSRTEAFF. The variable domain in full, with the rest retrieved from reference TRBV30 and TRBJ1-1, is SQTIHQWPATLVQPVGSPLSLECTVEGTSNPNLYWYRQAAGRGLQLLFYSVGIGQISSEVPQNLSASRPQDRQFILSSKKLLLSDSGFYLCAWDSRTEAFFGQGTRLTVV.

The table lists this clone with a few counts. CDR3 residues: CASSLFAGAALGGNEQFF. The CDR3 DNA sequence: TGTGCCAGCAGCTTATTTGCGGGAGCGGCCTTGGGGGGCAATGAGCAGTTCTTC. The chain couples TRBV7-2 to TRBJ2-1, with 7 positions matching TRBD2. V was pared by 2 bases and J by 6 bases, with 16 bases of the junction left unmatched. CDR1 is SGHTA and CDR2 is FQGNSA in the germline V gene. This CDR3 contains 18 residues.

J is TRBJ2-2 and V is TRBV7-3, with TRBD1 identical over 7 bases. The CDR3 is made up of 16 amino acids. Unmatched junction bases numbered 8, after V lost 5 bases and J lost 2 bases. Germline lookup yields CDR1 SGHTA and CDR2 FQGTGA. In DNA, the CDR3 is TGTGCCAGCAGCCCCCGACAGGGAATAAACACCGGGGAGCTGTTTTTT. Protein: CASSPRQGINTGELFF.

The chain is built from TRBV19 and TRBJ2-4, with D possibly being TRBD2 (6 bases). V lost 6 bases to trimming and J lost 8 bases, with 26 bases between them. CDR3 length equals 17 residues. Germline V gene lookup returns CDR1 LNHDA and CDR2 SQIVND (reference sequence). CDR3 DNA: TGTGCCAGTAGCCCCCCAATGTATCGGGGGATTAGAGACATTCAGTACTTC. Its translation is CASSPPMYRGIRDIQYF. Together with reference TRBV19 and TRBJ2-4, the CDR3 gives the full variable domain: DGGITQSPKYLFRKEGQNVTLSCEQNLNHDAMYWYRQDPGQGLRLIYYSQIVNDFQKGDIAEGYSVSREKKESFPLTVTSAQKNPTAFYLCASSPPMYRGIRDIQYFGAGTRLSVL.

This chain uses TRBV28 with TRBJ2-2, with TRBD2 as a possible D gene (6 bases). The CDR3 covers 12 residues. The V gene's germline CDR1 is MDHEN and CDR2 SYDVKM. Here the CDR3 DNA reads TGTGCGACCCACAGGAGGGCCGGGGAGCTGTTTTTT. Amino acids: CATHRRAGELFF.

This clone came up many times. The chain uses TRBV7-9 and TRBJ1-2; D perhaps matches TRBD1 (5 bases). Germline CDR1 is SEHNR and CDR2 is FQNEAQ (reference sequence). The CDR3 has 16 amino acids. The V gene lost 2 bases and the J gene lost 2 bases, with 15 bases spanning the gap. CDR3 sequence (DNA): TGTGCCAGCAGCTTATACGGGACGGAATTCAACTATGGCTACACCTTC. It is translated as CASSLYGTEFNYGYTF.

The chain is built from TRBV18 and TRBJ2-5; 12 bases are shared with TRBD1. Germline loops: CDR1 KGHSH, CDR2 LQKENI. The CDR3 sequence is 15 residues long. J was trimmed by 4 bases and V by 6 bases; bases with no gene match: 6. The CDR3 sequence: CASSGQGAIGETQYF. For the CDR3, the DNA is TGTGCCAGCTCGGGACAGGGGGCCATCGGAGAGACCCAGTACTTC. The complete variable domain, with remaining parts taken from reference TRBV18 and TRBJ2-5, reads NAGVMQNPRHLVRRRGQEARLRCSPMKGHSHVYWYRQLPEEGLKFMVYLQKENIIDESGMPKERFSAEFPKEGPSILRIQQVVRGDSAAYFCASSGQGAIGETQYFGPGTRLLVL.

The rearrangement joins TRBV14 to TRBJ2-7; D remains ambiguous. V lost 4 bases to trimming and J lost 4 bases, with 14 bases between them. The CDR3 sequence is 14 residues long. Germline V gene data show CDR1 as SGHDN and CDR2 as FVKESK. This chain's CDR3 is CASSPGSGLYEQYF. In DNA, the CDR3 is TGTGCCAGCAGCCCAGGCAGTGGTCTATACGAGCAGTACTTC.

This chain uses TRBV25-1 with TRBJ2-7, with TRBD1 matching 9 bases. Germline CDR1 is MGHDK and CDR2 is SYGVNS. V shed 5 bases and J 8 bases; nucleotides not matched to a gene: 10. CDR3 length: 14 amino acids. The DNA of the CDR3 is TGTGCCAGCAGTCCAGCCGGGACAGGGTTTCAGCAGTACTTC. Translation gives CASSPAGTGFQQYF.

Remarks on this clone: One end of the junction fails to match germline, which may point to a read error. This rearrangement joins TRBV4-3 to TRBJ2-1; D remains unclear. Germline values: CDR1 LGHNA, CDR2 YSLEER. CDR3 length: 13 amino acids. This CDR3 is CASSRDSDNEQFF. Here the CDR3 DNA reads TGCGCCAGCAGCCGTGACTCCGACAATGAGCAGTTCTTC.

The rearrangement uses TRBV27 and TRBJ1-1; D not resolved. V lost 6 bases and J lost 1, with 12 bases in between. Germline CDR1 and CDR2: MNHEY and SMNVEV (reference sequence). This CDR3 is 14 amino acids long. CDR3 amino acids: CASRFTAPNTEAFF. The CDR3 DNA reads as TGTGCCAGCAGGTTCACGGCTCCGAACACTGAAGCTTTCTTT.

V and J are TRBV6-5 and TRBJ2-2; D remains unclear. Per the germline V gene, CDR1 is MNHEY and CDR2 is SVGAGI. This CDR3 has 15 amino acids. V lost 4 bases and J 0 bases, leaving 9 bases between the germline ends. The CDR3 spells CASSLALPNTGELFF. The CDR3, as DNA: TGTGCCAGCAGTTTAGCACTACCGAACACCGGGGAGCTGTTTTTT.

The V gene is TRBV5-1, the J gene TRBJ2-7, with a possible D match to TRBD1 (6 bases). Germline V gene data show CDR1 as SGHRS and CDR2 as YFSETQ. V was pared by 0 bases and J by 1 base, with 11 bases between. The CDR3 extends over 15 amino acids. Here the CDR3 reads CASSLVSDSSYEQYF. The CDR3 nucleotides are TGCGCCAGCAGCTTGGTCTCGGACAGTTCCTACGAGCAGTACTTC.

This sequence joins TRBV29-1 and TRBJ1-3, with no clear D. The CDR3 length is 14 residues. Trimming removed 0 bases at V and 0 bases at J, with 6 bases between. From germline, CDR1 is SQVTM and CDR2 ANQGSEA. CDR3 sequence: CSVEDQPSGNTIYF. CDR3 sequence (DNA): TGCAGCGTTGAAGATCAACCCTCTGGAAACACCATATATTTT.

J is TRBJ2-7 and V is TRBV7-6, with D perhaps TRBD1 (6 bases). Per germline, CDR1 SGHVS and CDR2 FNYEAQ. Trimming shortened V by 1 base and J by 4 bases, and 23 bases separated the two germline ends. This CDR3 has 18 amino acids. CDR3 amino acids: CASSLGVGTPTTQYEQYF. The CDR3 coding sequence is TGTGCCAGCAGCTTAGGGGTAGGGACACCAACCACCCAGTACGAGCAGTACTTC.

The J gene is TRBJ1-3, the V gene TRBV28; D is undetermined. With 4 bases removed from V and 1 base from J, the gap between germline ends came to 8 bases. The CDR3 contains 14 residues. Germline V gene data show CDR1 as MDHEN and CDR2 as SYDVKM. The CDR3 sequence is CASSSRQSGNTIYF. The CDR3 DNA reads as TGTGCCAGCAGTTCTAGACAATCTGGAAACACCATATATTTT.